Below, 26 T cell receptor beta chains from the same sample are listed, as sequenced in a study of T cells after yellow fever vaccination. TCRdb itself ran the 5' RACE reads through MiXCR, one entry per CDR3 protein. The data show 250,000 to 350,000 distinct CDR3 sequences, around 7% seen once. This sample comprised PBMCs, obtained about 49 days after the first yellow fever vaccination. Every receptor here comes from a man younger than 35 who received the YFV17D yellow fever vaccine.

For this clonotype: A much larger clone sits a single nucleotide away, making a read error possible. V usage is TRBV28 and J usage is TRBJ2-5, with D perhaps TRBD2 (6 bases). The CDR3 totals 15 residues. Looked up from germline, CDR1 is MDHEN and CDR2 is SYDVKM. The CDR3 loop reads CASSPQDRERETRYF. CDR3 DNA: TGTGCCAGCAGCCCCCAGGACCGGGAACGGGAGACCCGGTACTTC.

The chain is built from TRBV5-1 and TRBJ2-3; D uncertain. CDR1 SGHRS and CDR2 YFSETQ come from the germline V gene. Trimming pared 0 bases from V and 3 bases from J, leaving 11 bases between. This CDR3 has 15 amino acids. The CDR3 here is CASSLASGPTDTQYF. The CDR3, as DNA: TGCGCCAGCAGCTTGGCCTCGGGCCCAACAGATACGCAGTATTTT.

This clonotype was observed many times. The chain employs TRBV29-1 and TRBJ2-4, with 15 nucleotides matching TRBD2. This CDR3 spans 15 amino acids. The junction had 4 bases not matched to a gene; V was cut back by 4 bases and J by 6 bases. The germline V gene encodes CDR1 SQVTM and CDR2 ANQGSEA. In nucleotides, the CDR3 is TGCAGCGTTGCGGGACTAGCGGGGGGTCTAAACATTCAGTACTTC. Translating it yields CSVAGLAGGLNIQYF.

The chain has TRBV5-1 and TRBJ2-3, with D maybe TRBD2 (6 bases). Trimming removed 2 bases at V and 1 base at J, with 11 bases between. The CDR3 has 15 residues. CDR1 is SGHRS and CDR2 is YFSETQ in the germline V gene. DNA for the CDR3: TGCGCCAGCAGCTTCATCGGGGGTGGCACAGATACGCAGTATTTT. Its protein is CASSFIGGGTDTQYF.

This chain uses TRBV27 with TRBJ2-5; 14 positions agree with TRBD2. The CDR3 runs to 17 residues. From germline, CDR1 is MNHEY and CDR2 SMNVEV (reference sequence). After removal of 0 bases from V and 4 bases from J, the junction contained 4 bases not matched to a gene. CDR3 nucleotides: TGTGCCAGCAGTTTATCGTGGGGACTAGCGGGGGTAGAGACCCAGTACTTC. It codes for CASSLSWGLAGVETQYF.

This clonotype was observed many times. The gene calls are TRBV4-1 and TRBJ1-1, with 7 bases lining up with TRBD1. The CDR3 sequence is 14 residues long. Germline values: CDR1 MGHRA, CDR2 YSYEKL. Losses at the gene ends were 3 bases for V and 1 base for J; bases not matched to a gene: 2. CDR3 region: CASSHRTGNTEAFF. The CDR3 nucleotides are TGCGCCAGCAGCCATCGGACAGGGAACACTGAAGCTTTCTTT.

The chain links TRBV29-1 to TRBJ2-3, with D perhaps TRBD1 or TRBD2 (6 bases each). Looked up from germline, CDR1 is SQVTM and CDR2 is ANQGSEA. This CDR3 region has 15 residues. V was shortened by 4 bases and J by 4 bases, with 18 bases between the two germline ends. The CDR3: CSVAGGASDADTQYF. In DNA form, the CDR3 reads TGCAGCGTTGCCGGGGGCGCGAGCGACGCAGATACGCAGTATTTT.

The V call is TRBV5-4, the J call TRBJ2-7; D is unclear. The V gene's germline CDR1 is SGHNT and CDR2 YYREEE (reference sequence). V lost 5 bases, J lost 7 bases, and 16 bases lay in between. The CDR3 totals 13 residues. The CDR3 DNA reads TGTGCCAGCAGTCCTCCGGCGGCAGGAGAGCAGTACTTC. This encodes CASSPPAAGEQYF.

The chain joins TRBV7-9 to TRBJ2-3; 11 bases are shared with TRBD1. CDR1 and CDR2 from the germline V gene are SEHNR and FQNEAQ (reference sequence). V was clipped by 2 bases and J by 4 bases; unmatched bases: 5. This CDR3 comprises 16 residues. CDR3 loop: CASSLLVGQGADTQYF. The DNA for the CDR3 is TGTGCCAGCAGCTTATTGGTGGGACAGGGGGCAGATACGCAGTATTTT.

This clonotype was seen many times. The chain employs TRBV5-8 and TRBJ2-2; 7 bases match TRBD1. This CDR3 region has 14 residues. Germline V gives CDR1 SGHTS, CDR2 YDEGEE. Losses at the gene ends were 4 bases for V and 3 bases for J; bases not matched to a gene: 3. The CDR3 sequence: CASSVDRDTGELFF. Here the CDR3 DNA reads TGTGCCAGCAGCGTCGACAGGGACACCGGGGAGCTGTTTTTT.

This clonotype was seen only a few times. This chain links TRBV27 with TRBJ1-6; 7 nucleotides match TRBD1. V gave up 6 bases and J gave up 9 bases; unmatched junction bases: 2. The germline V gene encodes CDR1 MNHEY and CDR2 SMNVEV (reference sequence). The CDR3 covers 12 residues. CDR3 protein: CASRTGTSPLHF. In DNA form, the CDR3 reads TGTGCCAGCAGGACAGGGACTTCACCCCTCCACTTT.

The chain has TRBV5-5 and TRBJ1-1; D gene ambiguous. Trimming cost V 6 bases and J 5 bases, with 14 bases left between them. The germline V gene encodes CDR1 SGHKS and CDR2 YYEKEE (reference sequence). The length of the CDR3 is 13 residues. CDR3 sequence reads: CASTTSVGTEAFF. DNA of the CDR3: TGTGCCAGCACTACGTCGGTGGGAACTGAAGCTTTCTTT.

Of note for this clonotype: This may be a read error, as it is one base from a much larger clone. The chain has TRBV7-9 and TRBJ2-2, with D unclear. Germline CDR1 is SEHNR and CDR2 is FQNEAQ (reference sequence). The CDR3 is 13 amino acids. Trimming cost V 2 bases and J 3 bases, with 4 bases left between them. CDR3 region: CASSLMYTGELFF. In nucleotides, the CDR3 is TGTGCCAGCAGCTTAATGTACACCGGGGAGCTGTTTTTT.

The chain joins TRBV18 to TRBJ2-3; 12 bases align to TRBD2. CDR1 is KGHSH and CDR2 is LQKENI in the germline V gene. Trimming took 3 bases from V and 2 from J; bases not matched to a gene: 3. This CDR3 is built from 16 residues. DNA of the CDR3: TGTGCCAGCTCACCTTGGACTAGCGGGGCCACAGATACGCAGTATTTT. Amino acids: CASSPWTSGATDTQYF.

The V gene is TRBV6-2 or TRBV6-3, the J gene TRBJ2-6; 9 bases align to TRBD1. After removal of 4 bases from V and 4 bases from J, the junction contained 8 bases not matched to a gene. The CDR3 contains 17 residues. Germline values: CDR1 MNHEY, CDR2 SVGEGT. For the CDR3, the DNA is TGTGCCAGCAGTTCCGGGACAGGGATGGCAGGGGCCAACGTCCTGACTTTC. Its translation is CASSSGTGMAGANVLTF.

The V call is TRBV27, the J call TRBJ2-1, with 7 bases identical to TRBD1. The V and J ends lost 7 bases and 2 bases, in that order; junction bases with no gene match: 8. CDR3 size: 15 residues. The germline gives CDR1 MNHEY, CDR2 SMNVEV (reference sequence). CDR3 region: CASTPLGQPYNEQFF. CDR3 bases: TGTGCCAGCACTCCGCTGGGACAGCCCTACAATGAGCAGTTCTTC.

This clonotype has a handful of counts. The V gene is TRBV20-1, the J gene TRBJ1-4; a possible D gene is TRBD1 (5 bases). The CDR3 extends over 14 amino acids. The V end was cut by 1 base, the J end by 10 bases, with 16 bases between. CDR1 is DFQATT, CDR2 SNEGSKA, per germline (reference sequence). The CDR3 region is CSARVPGREGKLFF. CDR3 coding DNA: TGCAGTGCTAGAGTGCCGGGACGGGAGGGAAAACTGTTTTTT.

The V and J genes are TRBV7-2 and TRBJ2-7; D is tentatively TRBD1 or TRBD2 (5 bases each). Germline-derived CDR1 and CDR2 are SGHTA and FQGNSA. This CDR3 is built from 16 residues. The V and J ends lost 3 bases and 0 bases respectively, with 15 bases between them. CDR3 nucleotides: TGTGCCAGCAGCTTGGTTGGGGCGACTATCTCCTACGAGCAGTACTTC. Its translation is CASSLVGATISYEQYF.

The chain combines TRBV5-1 with TRBJ2-7; a weak D match, TRBD1 (6 bases). The germline gives CDR1 SGHRS, CDR2 YFSETQ. The CDR3 is 13 residues long. Trimming removed 4 bases at V and 7 bases at J, with 15 bases between. The CDR3 coding sequence is TGCGCCAGCAGCCTGGACAGTATCCAGGAGCAGTACTTC. This sequence encodes CASSLDSIQEQYF.

This clonotype was counted at least ten times. This rearrangement joins TRBV29-1 to TRBJ2-5, with a tentative D call TRBD1 (6 bases). This CDR3 contains 12 residues. The V end lost 4 bases, the J end lost 5 bases, and 11 bases lay between the germline ends. The germline V gene has CDR1 SQVTM and CDR2 ANQGSEA. CDR3 nucleotides: TGCAGCGTTGGGGGGCGAGTCGAGACCCAGTACTTC. It translates to CSVGGRVETQYF.

This chain's CDR3 is CASSGTRAANEKLFF. The CDR3 DNA sequence: TGTGCCAGCAGTGGTACCCGGGCAGCTAATGAAAAACTGTTTTTT. The chain uses TRBV2 and TRBJ1-4; no clear D. This CDR3 is built from 15 residues. The germline gives CDR1 SNHLY, CDR2 FYNNEI. V was clipped by 4 bases and J by 3 bases, with 12 bases between them.

This clonotype was counted between two and nine times. The CDR3 DNA sequence: TGTGCCAGCAGCCCAGATGGGGGGGAGGAGCTGTTTTTT. This codes for CASSPDGGEELFF. V usage is TRBV7-7 and J usage is TRBJ2-2; TRBD2 matches 7 bases. CDR1 is SSHAT, CDR2 FNYEAQ, per germline (reference sequence). J gave up 10 bases and V 5 bases, and 7 bases lay outside the gene matches. This CDR3 is 13 amino acids long.

The DNA for the CDR3 is TGCGCCAGCAGCCGGGGTACAACTAATGAAAAACTGTTTTTT. Its translation: CASSRGTTNEKLFF. This rearrangement joins TRBV4-3 to TRBJ1-4; D ambiguous. CDR1 LGHNA and CDR2 YSLEER come from the germline V gene. Deletions cut 4 bases from V and 0 bases from J, with 6 bases between. The length of the CDR3 is 14 residues.

V is TRBV7-8 and J is TRBJ1-1; 7 nucleotides agree with TRBD1. Looked up from germline, CDR1 is SGHVS and CDR2 is FQNEAQ. V was pared by 2 bases and J by 3 bases, with 9 bases of the junction left unmatched. This CDR3 region has 16 residues. The CDR3 region is CASSLMIRQGDTEAFF. The CDR3 DNA reads as TGTGCCAGCAGCTTAATGATAAGGCAGGGGGACACTGAAGCTTTCTTT.

This clonotype was recorded at least ten times. V gene TRBV9 combines with J gene TRBJ2-4; D possibly corresponds to TRBD2 (6 bases). V gave up 3 bases and J gave up 5 bases, with 24 bases separating them. The CDR3 is made up of 18 amino acids. Germline CDR1 and CDR2: SGDLS and YYNGEE. CDR3 DNA: TGTGCCAGCAGCGGCAAACCACATCTTGGAGGGAGAGAAAACATTCAGTACTTC. Protein product: CASSGKPHLGGRENIQYF. Full variable domain (outside the CDR3, taken from reference TRBV9 and TRBJ2-4): DSGVTQTPKHLITATGQRVTLRCSPRSGDLSVYWYQQSLDQGLQFLIQYYNGEERAKGNILERFSAQQFPDLHSELNLSSLELGDSALYFCASSGKPHLGGRENIQYFGAGTRLSVL.

V and J are TRBV20-1 and TRBJ1-5, with D hard to call. This CDR3 is 13 amino acids long. V lost 0 bases and J 7 bases, leaving 10 bases between the germline ends. Germline loops: CDR1 DFQATT, CDR2 SNEGSKA (reference sequence). The CDR3 loop reads CSARDLLLQPQHF. CDR3 coding DNA: TGCAGTGCTAGAGATCTCCTTCTCCAGCCCCAGCATTTT.